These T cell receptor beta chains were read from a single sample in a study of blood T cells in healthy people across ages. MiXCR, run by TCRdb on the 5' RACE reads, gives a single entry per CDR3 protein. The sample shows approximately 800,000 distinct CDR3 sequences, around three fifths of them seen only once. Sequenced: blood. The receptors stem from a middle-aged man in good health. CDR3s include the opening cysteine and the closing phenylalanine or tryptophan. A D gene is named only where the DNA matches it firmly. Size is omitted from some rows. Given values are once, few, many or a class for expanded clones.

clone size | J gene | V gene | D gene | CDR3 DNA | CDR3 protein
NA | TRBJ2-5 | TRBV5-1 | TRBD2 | TGCGCCAGCAGCCAAGGCACGCGCGGGGGAGAAGAGACCCAGTACTTC | CASSQGTRGGEETQYF
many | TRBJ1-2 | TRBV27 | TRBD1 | TGTGCCAGCAGTCCGCGACCACAGGGGCAGTATGGCTACACCTTC | CASSPRPQGQYGYTF
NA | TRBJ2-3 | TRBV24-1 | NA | TGTGCCACCAGTGATTTGCCCCTGCAAGACACAGATACGCAGTATTTT | CATSDLPLQDTDTQYF
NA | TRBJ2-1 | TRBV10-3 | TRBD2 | TGTGCCATCAGTGGAGGTAGCGGGGGGCAGTTCTTC | CAISGGSGGQFF
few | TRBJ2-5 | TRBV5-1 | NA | TGCGCCAGCAGCTTTACAGGAATAGGAGAGACCCAGTACTTC | CASSFTGIGETQYF
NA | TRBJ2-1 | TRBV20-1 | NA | TGCAGTGCTAGCCCCATGGTCTCCTACAATGAGCAGTTCTTC | CSASPMVSYNEQFF
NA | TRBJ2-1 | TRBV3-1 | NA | TGTGCCAGCAGCCAAGGCCCAACTAGCTTTGAGCAGTTCTTC | CASSQGPTSFEQFF
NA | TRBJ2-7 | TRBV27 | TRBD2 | TGTGCCAGCAGCGAGGGCCTAGCGGGAGCCGAGCAGTACTTC | CASSEGLAGAEQYF
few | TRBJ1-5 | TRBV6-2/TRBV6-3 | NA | TGTGCCAGCAGTTTTTCTTATCAGCCCCAGCATTTT | CASSFSYQPQHF
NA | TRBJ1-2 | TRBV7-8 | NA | TGTGCCAGCAGCTTAAGAGGTTTGGCCTCTGGCTACACCTTC | CASSLRGLASGYTF
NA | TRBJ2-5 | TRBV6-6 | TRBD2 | TGTGCCATCAGTTCCGGGGGGTCGGGGCAGTACTTC | CAISSGGSGQYF
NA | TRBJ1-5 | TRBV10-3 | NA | TGTGCCACTACGGGCGGGGGGAGCAATCAGCCCCAGCATTTT | CATTGGGSNQPQHF
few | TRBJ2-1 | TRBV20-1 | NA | TGCAGTGCTAGATTAGGGTACAATGAGCAGTTCTTC | CSARLGYNEQFF
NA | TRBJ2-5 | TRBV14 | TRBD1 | TGTGCCAGCAGCCAAGTGGACCGGGACAGGGGTAGAGAGACCCAGTACTTC | CASSQVDRDRGRETQYF
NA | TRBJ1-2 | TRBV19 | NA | TGTGCCAGTAGAACAGCGATCTATGGCTACACCTTC | CASRTAIYGYTF
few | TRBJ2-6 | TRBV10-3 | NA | TGTGCCATCAGTCTACTAGACAGTATCTCTGGGGCCAACGTCCTGACTTTC | CAISLLDSISGANVLTF
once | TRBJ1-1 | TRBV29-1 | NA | TGCAGCGTCTGGGGCCCGGGGGCGGTCACTGAAGCTTTCTTT | CSVWGPGAVTEAFF
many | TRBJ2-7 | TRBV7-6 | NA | TGTGCCAGCAGCCCGACGACGGAATCCTACGAGCAGTACTTC | CASSPTTESYEQYF
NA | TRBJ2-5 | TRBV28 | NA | TGTGCCAGCAGCCTCCTGGGGGGGGCGCGAAGAGAGACCCAGTACTTC | CASSLLGGARRETQYF
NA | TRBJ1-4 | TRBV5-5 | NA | TGTGCCAGCAGCTTGGAGACGGCAGGGGATGGGGAAAAACTGTTTTTT | CASSLETAGDGEKLFF
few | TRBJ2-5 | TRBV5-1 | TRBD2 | TGCGCCAGCAGCTCTAGCGGGGGAAATGTAAAAGAGACCCAGTACTTC | CASSSSGGNVKETQYF
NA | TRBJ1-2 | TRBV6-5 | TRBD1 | TGTGCCAGCAGTTACCTAGGACAGGGGGCGTTTGGCTACACCTTC | CASSYLGQGAFGYTF
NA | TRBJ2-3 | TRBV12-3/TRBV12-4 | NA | TGTGCCAGCAGTTTCGACGGCACAGATACGCAGTATTTT | CASSFDGTDTQYF